The entry below gives a single T cell receptor (beta chain) sequence along with its context. The source of the sample is a study of blood T cell repertoires in COVID-19. Sequencing used immunoSEQ multiplex PCR; TCRdb keeps in-frame clones, though not all of them. The sample comprises about 240,000 clones, around 86% of which are singletons, and about 1.9% rests with the top ten. This sequence originates from a man younger than 40 who had recovered from COVID-19. The sample consisted of peripheral blood.

In nucleotides, the CDR3 is TGCGCCAGCAGCTTTAGCGGAGAACCCCAAGAGACCCAGTACTTC. This gives the protein CASSFSGEPQETQYF. The V call is TRBV5-1, the J call TRBJ2-5; the D gene is possibly TRBD2 (6 bases). Germline values: CDR1 SGHRS, CDR2 YFSETQ. The V end lost 2 bases, the J end lost 1 base, and 12 bases lay between the germline ends. This CDR3 region has 15 residues.